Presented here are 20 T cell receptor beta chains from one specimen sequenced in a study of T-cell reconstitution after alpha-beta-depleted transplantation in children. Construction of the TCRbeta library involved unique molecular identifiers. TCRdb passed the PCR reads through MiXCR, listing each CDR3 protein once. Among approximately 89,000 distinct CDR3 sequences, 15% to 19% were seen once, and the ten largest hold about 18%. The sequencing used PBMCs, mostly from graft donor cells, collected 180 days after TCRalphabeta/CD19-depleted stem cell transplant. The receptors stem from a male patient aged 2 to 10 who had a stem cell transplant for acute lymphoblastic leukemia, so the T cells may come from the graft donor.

The CDR3 DNA is TGTGCCAGCAGTTACTCGACCCCTCGATGGGACAGGGGGCAGGTCAATCAGCCCCAGCATTTT. This gives the protein CASSYSTPRWDRGQVNQPQHF. The chain is built from TRBV6-2 or TRBV6-3 and TRBJ1-5, with 12 positions matching TRBD1. Losses at the gene ends were 0 bases for V and 3 bases for J; bases not matched to a gene: 15. Germline V gives CDR1 MNHEY, CDR2 SVGEGT. The CDR3 extends over 21 amino acids.

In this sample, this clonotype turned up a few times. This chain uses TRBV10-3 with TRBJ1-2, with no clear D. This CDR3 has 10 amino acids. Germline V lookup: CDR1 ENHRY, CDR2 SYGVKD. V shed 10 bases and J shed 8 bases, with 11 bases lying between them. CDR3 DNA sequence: TGTGCCACCCCAGCTTACGGCTACACCTTC. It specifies CATPAYGYTF.

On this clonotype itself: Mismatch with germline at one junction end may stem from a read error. The CDR3 DNA reads TGTGCTAGTGGTTTCGAACGATTTCGGCGATTGTTATTT. Amino acids: CASGFERFRRLLF. J is TRBJ1-5 and V is TRBV12-5; D remains ambiguous. Germline V gene data show CDR1 as LGHNT and CDR2 as FRNRAP. The CDR3 is 13 residues long.

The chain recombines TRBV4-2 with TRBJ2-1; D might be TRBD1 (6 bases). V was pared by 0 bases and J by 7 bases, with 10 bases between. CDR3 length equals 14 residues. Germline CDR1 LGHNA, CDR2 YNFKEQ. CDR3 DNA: TGTGCCAGCAGCCAAGATCCCAGGGGAAATGAGCAGTTCTTC. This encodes CASSQDPRGNEQFF.

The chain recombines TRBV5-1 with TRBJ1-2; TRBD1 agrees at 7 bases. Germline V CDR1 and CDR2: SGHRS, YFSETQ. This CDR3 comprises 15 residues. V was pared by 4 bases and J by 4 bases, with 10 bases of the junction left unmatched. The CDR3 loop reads CASSPGQSGSYGYTF. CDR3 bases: TGCGCCAGCAGCCCGGGACAGTCCGGAAGCTATGGCTACACCTTC.

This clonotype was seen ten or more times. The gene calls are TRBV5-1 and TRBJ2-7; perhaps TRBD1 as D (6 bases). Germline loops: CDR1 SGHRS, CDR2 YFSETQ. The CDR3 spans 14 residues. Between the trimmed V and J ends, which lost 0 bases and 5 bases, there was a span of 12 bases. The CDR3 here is CASSLDQGIHEQYF. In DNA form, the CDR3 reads TGCGCCAGCAGCTTGGATCAGGGGATTCACGAGCAGTACTTC.

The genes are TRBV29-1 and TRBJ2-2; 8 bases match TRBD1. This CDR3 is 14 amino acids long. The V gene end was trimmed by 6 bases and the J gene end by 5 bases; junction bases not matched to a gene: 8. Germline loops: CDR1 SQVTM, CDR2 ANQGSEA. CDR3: CSVQEGTGTGELFF. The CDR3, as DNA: TGCAGCGTCCAGGAAGGGACAGGTACCGGGGAGCTGTTTTTT.

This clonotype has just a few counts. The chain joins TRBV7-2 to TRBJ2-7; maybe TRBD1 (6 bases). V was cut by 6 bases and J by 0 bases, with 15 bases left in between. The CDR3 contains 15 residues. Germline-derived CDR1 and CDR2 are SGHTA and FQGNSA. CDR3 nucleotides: TGTGCCAGCAGACGCCGGGACACGAGCTCCTACGAGCAGTACTTC. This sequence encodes CASRRRDTSSYEQYF.

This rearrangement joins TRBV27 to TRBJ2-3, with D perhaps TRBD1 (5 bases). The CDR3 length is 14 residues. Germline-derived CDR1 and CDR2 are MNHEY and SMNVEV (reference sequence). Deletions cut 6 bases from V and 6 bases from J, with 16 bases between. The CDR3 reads CASRGHSNWDTQYF. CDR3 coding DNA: TGTGCCAGCAGGGGGCACAGCAACTGGGATACGCAGTATTTT.

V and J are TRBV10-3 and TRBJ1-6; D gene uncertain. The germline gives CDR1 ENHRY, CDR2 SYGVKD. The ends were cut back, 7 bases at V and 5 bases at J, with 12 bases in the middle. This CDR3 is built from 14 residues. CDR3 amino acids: CAIKGSTDNSPLHF. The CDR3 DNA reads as TGTGCCATCAAGGGAAGTACCGATAATTCACCCCTCCACTTT.

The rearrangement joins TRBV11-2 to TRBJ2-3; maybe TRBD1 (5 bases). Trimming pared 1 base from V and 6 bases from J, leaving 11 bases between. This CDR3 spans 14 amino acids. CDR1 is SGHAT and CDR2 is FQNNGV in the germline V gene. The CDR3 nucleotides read TGTGCCAGCAGCTTAGGGCTTGCAGGGGATACGCAGTATTTT. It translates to CASSLGLAGDTQYF.

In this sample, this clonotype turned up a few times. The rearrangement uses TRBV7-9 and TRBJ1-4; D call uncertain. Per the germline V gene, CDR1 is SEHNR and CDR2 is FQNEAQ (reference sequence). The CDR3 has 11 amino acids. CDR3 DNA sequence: TGTGCGGGCCTATTGGGGGAAAAACTGTTTTTT. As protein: CAGLLGEKLFF.

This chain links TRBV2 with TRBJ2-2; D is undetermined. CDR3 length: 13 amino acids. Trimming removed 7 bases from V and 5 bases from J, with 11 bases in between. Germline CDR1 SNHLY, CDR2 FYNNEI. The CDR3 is CASKSGFTGELFF. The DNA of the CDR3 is TGTGCCAGCAAATCCGGGTTTACCGGGGAGCTGTTTTTT.

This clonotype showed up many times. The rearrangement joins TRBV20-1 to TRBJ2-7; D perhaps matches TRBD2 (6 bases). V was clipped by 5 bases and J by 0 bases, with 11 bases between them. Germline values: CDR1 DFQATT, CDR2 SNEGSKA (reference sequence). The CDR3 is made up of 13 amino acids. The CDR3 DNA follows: TGCAGTGCTTGGCCCGGGGGCTCCTACGAGCAGTACTTC. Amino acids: CSAWPGGSYEQYF.

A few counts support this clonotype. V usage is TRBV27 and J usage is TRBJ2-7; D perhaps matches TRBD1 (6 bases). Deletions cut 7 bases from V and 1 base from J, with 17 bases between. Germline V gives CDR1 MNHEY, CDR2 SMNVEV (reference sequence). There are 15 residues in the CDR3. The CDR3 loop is CASNTYRDKSYEQYF. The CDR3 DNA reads TGTGCCAGCAATACATACCGGGACAAATCCTACGAGCAGTACTTC.

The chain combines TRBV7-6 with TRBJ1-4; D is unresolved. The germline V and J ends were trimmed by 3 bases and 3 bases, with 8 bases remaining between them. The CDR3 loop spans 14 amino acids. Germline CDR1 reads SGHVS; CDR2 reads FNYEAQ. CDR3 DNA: TGTGCCAGCAGCTTCAACAGCGCTAATGAAAAACTGTTTTTT. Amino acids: CASSFNSANEKLFF.

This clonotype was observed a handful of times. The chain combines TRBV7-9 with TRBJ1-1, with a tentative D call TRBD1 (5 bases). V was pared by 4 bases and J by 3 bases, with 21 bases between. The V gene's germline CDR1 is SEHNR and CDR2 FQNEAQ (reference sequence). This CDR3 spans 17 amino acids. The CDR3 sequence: CASSSPLMDQGYTEAFF. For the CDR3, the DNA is TGTGCCAGCAGCTCCCCGCTAATGGATCAGGGTTACACTGAAGCTTTCTTT.

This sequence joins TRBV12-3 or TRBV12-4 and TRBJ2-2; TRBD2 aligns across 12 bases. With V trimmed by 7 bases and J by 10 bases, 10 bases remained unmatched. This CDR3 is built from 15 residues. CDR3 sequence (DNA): TGTGCCAGCATCCCCGGACTAGCGGGGCCCGCGGAGCTGTTTTTT. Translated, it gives CASIPGLAGPAELFF.

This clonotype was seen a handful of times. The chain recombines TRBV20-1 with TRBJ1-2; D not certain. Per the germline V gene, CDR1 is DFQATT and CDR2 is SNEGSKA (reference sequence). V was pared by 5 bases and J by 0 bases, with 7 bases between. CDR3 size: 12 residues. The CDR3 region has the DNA TGCAGTGCTGCCCGGGCTAACTATGGCTACACCTTC. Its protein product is CSAARANYGYTF.

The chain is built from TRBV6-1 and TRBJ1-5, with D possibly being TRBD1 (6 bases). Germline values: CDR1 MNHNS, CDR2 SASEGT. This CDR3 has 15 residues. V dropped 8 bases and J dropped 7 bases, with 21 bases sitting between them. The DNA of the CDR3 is TGTGCCAGCCACCCAATGACCGGGACACTGCAGCCCCAGCATTTT. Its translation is CASHPMTGTLQPQHF.